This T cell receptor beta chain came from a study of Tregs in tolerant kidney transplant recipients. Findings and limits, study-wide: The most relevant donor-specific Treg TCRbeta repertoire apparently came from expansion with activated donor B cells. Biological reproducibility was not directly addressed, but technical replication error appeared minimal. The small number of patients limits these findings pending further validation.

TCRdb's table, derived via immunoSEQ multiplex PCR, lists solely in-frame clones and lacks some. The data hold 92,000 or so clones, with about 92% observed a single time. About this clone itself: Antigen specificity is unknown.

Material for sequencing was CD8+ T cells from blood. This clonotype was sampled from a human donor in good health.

The CDR3 DNA sequence: TGTGCCAGCAGCCCTTCGGAAGGGAACACCGGGGAGCTGTTTTTT. It codes for CASSPSEGNTGELFF. This rearrangement joins TRBV11-3 to TRBJ2-2; D not certain. Deletions cut 5 bases from V and 1 base from J, with 11 bases between. The germline gives CDR1 SGHNT, CDR2 YENEEA. This CDR3 is 15 amino acids long.